This T cell receptor (beta chain) was sequenced during a study of blood T cell dynamics during melanoma immunotherapy. Time point described: week 3, after first cycle of checkpoint inhibitor. Sampling occurred pretreatment (T0) and at week 3 (W3), after cycle one of checkpoint blockade. Response was assessed by RECIST 1.1 at 12 weeks, except a couple of rapid progressors. The CDR3 is 14 residues long. Germline-derived CDR1 and CDR2 are LNHDA and SQIVND (reference sequence). V lost 5 bases and J lost 4, with 13 bases in between. Using immunoSEQ multiplex PCR, the repertoire was profiled, and TCRdb retains in-frame clones only, with some absent. Altogether approximately 15,000 clones are present, more than 85% being singletons, with the ten largest covering about 0.9%.

The starting material was blood, obtained from a patient treated with checkpoint blockade. This clonotype was obtained from a human donor with melanoma. The genes are TRBV19 and TRBJ2-3; D unresolved. The CDR3 nucleotides are TGTGCCAGTAGTCGCGGCCTTCAAGCAGATACGCAGTATTTT. Its translation is CASSRGLQADTQYF.